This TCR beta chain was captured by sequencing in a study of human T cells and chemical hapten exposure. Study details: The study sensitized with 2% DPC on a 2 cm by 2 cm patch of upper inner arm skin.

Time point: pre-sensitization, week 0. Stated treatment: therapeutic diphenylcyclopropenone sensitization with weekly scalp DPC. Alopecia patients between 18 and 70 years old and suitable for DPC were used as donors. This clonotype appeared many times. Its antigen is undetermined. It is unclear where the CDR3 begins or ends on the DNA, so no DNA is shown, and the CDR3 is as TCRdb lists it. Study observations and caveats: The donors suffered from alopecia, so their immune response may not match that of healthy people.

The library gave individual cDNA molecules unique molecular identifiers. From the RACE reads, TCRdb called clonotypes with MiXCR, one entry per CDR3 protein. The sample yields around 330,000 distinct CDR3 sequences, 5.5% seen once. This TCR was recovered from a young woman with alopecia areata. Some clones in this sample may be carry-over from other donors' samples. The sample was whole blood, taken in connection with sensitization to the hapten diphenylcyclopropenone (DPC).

The CDR3 sequence: CSARVARGNVYF. The V and J genes are TRBV20-1 and TRBJ2-4; the table assigns TRBD1, which was not confirmed against the DNA. Germline V lookup: CDR1 DFQATT, CDR2 SNEGSKA (reference sequence). The CDR3 is made up of 12 amino acids, end residues included.